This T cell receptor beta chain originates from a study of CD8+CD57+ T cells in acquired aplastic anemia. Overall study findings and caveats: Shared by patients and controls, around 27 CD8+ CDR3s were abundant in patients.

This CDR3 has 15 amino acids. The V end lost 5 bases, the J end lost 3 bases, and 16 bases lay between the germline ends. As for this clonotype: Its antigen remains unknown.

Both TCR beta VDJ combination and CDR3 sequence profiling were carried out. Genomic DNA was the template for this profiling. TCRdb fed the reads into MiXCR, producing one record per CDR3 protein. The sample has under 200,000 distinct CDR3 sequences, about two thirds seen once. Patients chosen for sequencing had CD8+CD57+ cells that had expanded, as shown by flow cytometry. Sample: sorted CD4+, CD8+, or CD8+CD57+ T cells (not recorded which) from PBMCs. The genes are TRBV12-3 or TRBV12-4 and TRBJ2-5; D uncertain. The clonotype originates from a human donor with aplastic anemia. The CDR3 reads CASSEWRKEKETQYF. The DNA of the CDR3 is TGTGCCAGCAGTGAATGGAGAAAGGAGAAAGAGACCCAGTACTTC.